This TCR beta chain emerged from a study of T cell repertoires in cytomegalovirus infection. Study information: HLA-B-restricted CMV epitopes that are well studied were used alongside recently identified HLA-C-restricted ones. It was the public TCR beta signatures that indicated both CMV infection and matching HLA type.

Overall study results and limits: Dominating the ex vivo response were TCR beta clonotypes that were CMV-specific and HLA-C-restricted.

MiXCR, run by TCRdb on the reads, gives a single entry per CDR3 protein. The sample consists of 830,000 or so distinct CDR3 sequences, around a third of them appearing once. This clonotype occurred once. Antigen unknown. The V and J ends lost 6 bases and 0 bases respectively, with 19 bases between them. This CDR3 is built from 17 residues. V gene TRBV23-1 combines with J gene TRBJ2-3; D is tentatively TRBD1 or TRBD2 (5 bases each). TRBV23-1 is an ORF; its function is uncertain. The sequence came from a human donor in good health (CMV status not recorded). Some clones in this sample may be carry-over from other donors' samples. The specimen comprised cultured CD8+ T cells from PBMCs, sampled from culture after CMV antigen stimulation. CDR3 protein: CASSPRSGPPSTDTQYF. The DNA of the CDR3 is TGCGCCAGCAGCCCCCGGTCGGGGCCTCCTAGCACAGATACGCAGTATTTT.